Listed here are 25 T cell receptor beta chains from one sample, sequenced in a study of cytomegalovirus exposure and HLA in healthy donors (dated by TCRdb to about 2017). Library preparation used the immunoSEQ multiplex PCR assay. For the multiplex PCR, a mixture combining 60 forward primers for TCR Vbeta segments and 13 reverse primers for TCR Jbeta segments was used. Sourced from immuneACCESS, this table was stored by TCRdb with only in-frame sequences that have V and J called. A share of the clones is absent; for the studies checked, an unresolved V gene accounts for under half, and the remainder has no known explanation. The sample includes about 120,000 clones, with approximately 83% observed a single time. More than 1.5% of the sample rests with the top ten. Sequenced: PBMCs. The origin of the receptors is a man aged 35-49 years in good health and CMV-seronegative.

The gene calls are TRBV7-8 and TRBJ2-6, with TRBD1 matching 12 bases. Germline lookup yields CDR1 SGHVS and CDR2 FQNEAQ. Trimming removed 5 bases from V and 3 bases from J; junction bases left unmatched: 5. CDR3 length: 17 amino acids. For the CDR3, the DNA is TGTGCCAGCAGCGCAGGGACAGGGGGCGGTGGGGCCAACGTCCTGACTTTC. It specifies CASSAGTGGGGANVLTF.

The chain employs TRBV18 and TRBJ1-4, with 7 bases identical to TRBD1. There are 19 residues in the CDR3. Per germline, CDR1 KGHSH and CDR2 LQKENI. Germline trimming cut 3 bases from V and 3 bases from J; bases unmatched to any gene: 16. The CDR3 nucleotides are TGTGCCAGCTCACCGCTTGCCTTAACAGGGGCCTCTCCTAATGAAAAACTGTTTTTT. It specifies CASSPLALTGASPNEKLFF.

V is TRBV5-4 and J is TRBJ1-6; D remains ambiguous. V lost 4 bases and J 7 bases, leaving 18 bases between the germline ends. There are 16 residues in the CDR3. Germline V gene lookup returns CDR1 SGHNT and CDR2 YYREEE (reference sequence). This CDR3 is CASSAASGERNSPLHF. The DNA for the CDR3 is TGTGCCAGCAGCGCCGCCTCTGGGGAGCGAAATTCACCCCTCCACTTT. The variable domain in full, completed from reference TRBV5-4 and TRBJ1-6, reads ETGVTQSPTHLIKTRGQQVTLRCSSQSGHNTVSWYQQALGQGPQFIFQYYREEENGRGNFPPRFSGLQFPNYSSELNVNALELDDSALYLCASSAASGERNSPLHFGNGTRLTVT.

In its sample, this clone was seen many times. The rearrangement links TRBV13 to TRBJ1-1; D remains unclear. The CDR3 has 13 residues. Per germline, CDR1 PRHDT and CDR2 FYEKMQ (reference sequence). Trimming stripped 5 bases from V and 2 bases from J, with 9 bases between. The CDR3 DNA is TGTGCCAGCAGCCCCCCCCTTAACACTGAAGCTTTCTTT. Protein sequence: CASSPPLNTEAFF. The full variable domain, completed using reference TRBV13 and TRBJ1-1, is AAGVIQSPRHLIKEKRETATLKCYPIPRHDTVYWYQQGPGQDPQFLISFYEKMQSDKGSIPDRFSAQQFSDYHSELNMSSLELGDSALYFCASSPPLNTEAFFGQGTRLTVV.

This clone was picked up a small number of times. The chain uses TRBV6-5 and TRBJ1-4, with a possible D match to TRBD1 (5 bases). Germline V gene lookup returns CDR1 MNHEY and CDR2 SVGAGI. V lost 11 bases, J lost 8 bases, and 15 bases lay in between. There are 12 residues in the CDR3. CDR3 sequence (DNA): TGTGCCTGCGGGGCGGGAACCGAAAAACTGTTTTTT. Translation: CACGAGTEKLFF.

The chain uses TRBV6-6 and TRBJ2-5; TRBD2 is a possible D gene (7 bases). The CDR3 sequence is 15 residues long. Between the trimmed V and J ends, which lost 2 bases and 4 bases, there was a span of 14 bases. CDR1 is MNHNY, CDR2 SVGAGI, per germline (reference sequence). The CDR3: CASSYGGGPVETQYF. The CDR3 nucleotides are TGTGCCAGCAGTTACGGGGGGGGGCCGGTAGAGACCCAGTACTTC.

This clone showed up just a few times. The rearrangement links TRBV5-1 to TRBJ2-7; tentatively, D is TRBD1 (6 bases). This CDR3 is built from 16 residues. Germline-derived CDR1 and CDR2 are SGHRS and YFSETQ. Trimming shortened V by 2 bases and J by 3 bases, and 18 bases separated the two germline ends. CDR3 loop: CASSFEPTGLFYEQYF. In DNA form, the CDR3 reads TGCGCCAGCAGCTTTGAGCCGACAGGATTATTCTACGAGCAGTACTTC.

This rearrangement joins TRBV30 to TRBJ1-6; D is ambiguous. This CDR3 contains 14 residues. Trimming cost V 2 bases and J 0 bases, with 5 bases left between them. CDR1 is GTSNPN and CDR2 is SVGIG in the germline V gene (reference sequence). CDR3 DNA sequence: TGTGCCTGGAGTCCGAGCTCCTATAATTCACCCCTCCACTTT. This encodes CAWSPSSYNSPLHF.

This chain links TRBV27 with TRBJ2-7, with TRBD1 matching 11 bases. The CDR3 has 14 residues. Trimming at V came to 6 bases and at J to 6 bases, leaving 7 bases not matched to a gene. CDR1 is MNHEY and CDR2 is SMNVEV in the germline V gene (reference sequence). As DNA, the CDR3 is TGTGCCAGCAGAACCGGGACAGGGGGTGGCGAGCAGTACTTC. As protein: CASRTGTGGGEQYF.

The chain has TRBV29-1 and TRBJ2-7; TRBD1 agrees at 7 bases. J gave up 1 base and V 6 bases, and 6 bases lay outside the gene matches. This CDR3 is 13 amino acids long. CDR1 is SQVTM and CDR2 is ANQGSEA in the germline V gene. The CDR3 sequence is CSVSTGPSYEQYF. DNA for the CDR3: TGCAGCGTATCGACAGGGCCATCCTACGAGCAGTACTTC.

The rearrangement links TRBV28 to TRBJ1-2; possible D gene TRBD1, 6 bases. The CDR3 is 11 amino acids. Germline lookup yields CDR1 MDHEN and CDR2 SYDVKM. V was pared by 5 bases and J by 13 bases, with 14 bases between. DNA of the CDR3: TGTGCCAGCAGTAAGGGGGTGGGGAGCACCTTC. Protein sequence: CASSKGVGSTF.

The rearrangement uses TRBV6-6 and TRBJ1-1; maybe TRBD1 (6 bases). Germline V lookup: CDR1 MNHNY, CDR2 SVGAGI (reference sequence). The CDR3 has 15 residues. Trimming pared 8 bases from V and 0 bases from J, leaving 16 bases between. In DNA form, the CDR3 reads TGTGCCAGCTTGGGGGGGCCTCCCTTGAACACTGAAGCTTTCTTT. Translation: CASLGGPPLNTEAFF.

This chain connects TRBV27 to TRBJ1-2, with 11 nucleotides matching TRBD1. Unmatched junction bases numbered 9, after V lost 4 bases and J lost 2 bases. The CDR3 runs 17 residues. Germline V gives CDR1 MNHEY, CDR2 SMNVEV (reference sequence). As DNA, the CDR3 is TGTGCCAGCAGTTCAGGACAGGGGGCCCTGCTAAACTATGGCTACACCTTC. Protein sequence: CASSSGQGALLNYGYTF.

The V gene is TRBV30, the J gene TRBJ2-1; 9 bases line up with TRBD2. Germline loops: CDR1 GTSNPN, CDR2 SVGIG (reference sequence). V was clipped by 6 bases and J by 7 bases; unmatched bases: 19. This CDR3 comprises 17 residues. CDR3 protein: CACSAGGLGFRRNEQFF. In DNA, the CDR3 is TGTGCCTGTAGCGCGGGGGGGCTGGGTTTTCGTCGTAATGAGCAGTTCTTC. Variable domain in full (rest from reference TRBV30 and TRBJ2-1): SQTIHQWPATLVQPVGSPLSLECTVEGTSNPNLYWYRQAAGRGLQLLFYSVGIGQISSEVPQNLSASRPQDRQFILSSKKLLLSDSGFYLCACSAGGLGFRRNEQFFGPGTRLTVL.

This clone was recorded once. This chain links TRBV28 with TRBJ2-7; perhaps TRBD1 as D (5 bases). CDR3 length: 12 amino acids. V lost 6 bases and J 2 bases, leaving 8 bases between the germline ends. The germline CDR1 and CDR2 sequences are MDHEN and SYDVKM. The CDR3 here is CASSLQAYEQYF. The DNA for the CDR3 is TGTGCCAGCAGCTTACAGGCCTACGAGCAGTACTTC. Drawing the rest from reference TRBV28 and TRBJ2-7, the complete variable domain is DVKVTQSSRYLVKRTGEKVFLECVQDMDHENMFWYRQDPGLGLRLIYFSYDVKMKEKGDIPEGYSVSREKKERFSLILESASTNQTSMYLCASSLQAYEQYFGPGTRLTVT.

The chain employs TRBV15 and TRBJ1-6; D is undetermined. Trimming pared 2 bases from V and 7 bases from J, leaving 9 bases between. The CDR3 consists of 14 residues. Germline V gives CDR1 LNHNV, CDR2 YYDKDF (reference sequence). This chain's CDR3 is CATSRREINSPLHF. CDR3 nucleotide sequence: TGTGCCACCAGCAGACGGGAGATCAATTCACCCCTCCACTTT.

This clone was seen just once. The chain is built from TRBV7-2 and TRBJ1-2, with TRBD1 identical over 10 bases. The CDR3 runs to 15 residues. The V gene's germline CDR1 is SGHTA and CDR2 FQGNSA. The V gene end was trimmed by 1 base and the J gene end by 5 bases; junction bases not matched to a gene: 4. The DNA for the CDR3 is TGTGCCAGCAGCTTAGGGACAGGGGGATCATATGGCTACACCTTC. Protein product: CASSLGTGGSYGYTF.

The V and J genes are TRBV5-1 and TRBJ1-2; a weak D match, TRBD1 (5 bases). Trimming removed 0 bases from V and 2 bases from J, with 17 bases in between. Germline V CDR1 and CDR2: SGHRS, YFSETQ. The length of the CDR3 is 17 residues. CDR3 amino acids: CASSLADSLTANYGYTF. CDR3 nucleotides: TGCGCCAGCAGCTTGGCCGACAGCCTTACCGCAAACTATGGCTACACCTTC.

The chain has TRBV19 and TRBJ1-4, with 8 nucleotides matching TRBD1. V lost 4 bases and J lost 3; bases outside the gene matches: 4. Germline lookup yields CDR1 LNHDA and CDR2 SQIVND (reference sequence). CDR3 length: 15 amino acids. CDR3 residues: CASSSSQGANEKLFF. The CDR3 coding sequence is TGTGCCAGTAGTAGCTCACAGGGGGCTAATGAAAAACTGTTTTTT.

This chain joins TRBV5-1 and TRBJ2-3; 9 bases match TRBD1. The V gene end was trimmed by 7 bases and the J gene end by 4 bases; junction bases not matched to a gene: 10. Germline V gives CDR1 SGHRS, CDR2 YFSETQ. The CDR3 consists of 15 residues. Here the CDR3 DNA reads TGCGCCAGCCTCTGGGGGGACAGGGTCGCAGATACGCAGTATTTT. The encoded protein is CASLWGDRVADTQYF. Full variable domain (missing parts from reference TRBV5-1 and TRBJ2-3): KAGVTQTPRYLIKTRGQQVTLSCSPISGHRSVSWYQQTPGQGLQFLFEYFSETQRNKGNFPGRFSGRQFSNSRSEMNVSTLELGDSALYLCASLWGDRVADTQYFGPGTRLTVL.

The V call is TRBV6-1, the J call TRBJ1-6, with a possible D match to TRBD1 (5 bases). Germline CDR1 reads MNHNS; CDR2 reads SASEGT. The CDR3 loop spans 14 amino acids. V lost 7 bases and J 8 bases, leaving 15 bases between the germline ends. The CDR3 DNA sequence: TGTGCCAGCACCCAGGGTGTAGGTGATTCACCCCTCCACTTT. Protein sequence: CASTQGVGDSPLHF.

This chain joins TRBV6-5 and TRBJ1-6, with D perhaps TRBD1 (6 bases). The CDR3 is 15 residues long. Trimming removed 1 base at V and 9 bases at J, with 13 bases between. CDR1 and CDR2 (germline): MNHEY, SVGAGI. CDR3 sequence reads: CASSYLGTKVSPLHF. CDR3 DNA: TGTGCCAGCAGTTACTTGGGGACAAAAGTTTCACCCCTCCACTTT.

The chain recombines TRBV10-1 with TRBJ1-2; 7 bases align to TRBD1. This CDR3 spans 15 amino acids. V shed 6 bases and J 0 bases; nucleotides not matched to a gene: 7. The germline V gene encodes CDR1 WNHNN and CDR2 SYGVQD (reference sequence). As DNA, the CDR3 is TGCGCCAGCAGACCGGACAGGAGAGCTAACTATGGCTACACCTTC. It is translated as CASRPDRRANYGYTF.

V gene TRBV30 combines with J gene TRBJ2-5; maybe TRBD1 (5 bases). The germline V gene has CDR1 GTSNPN and CDR2 SVGIG (reference sequence). This CDR3 region has 12 residues. The V and J ends lost 0 bases and 3 bases respectively, with 5 bases between them. CDR3 nucleotides: TGTGCCTGGAGTGTACAGGAAGAGACCCAGTACTTC. Encoded protein: CAWSVQEETQYF.

V usage is TRBV6-5 and J usage is TRBJ2-7; D gene unclear. The CDR3 runs 11 residues. The germline V and J ends were trimmed by 6 bases and 6 bases, with 9 bases remaining between them. Germline V gene data show CDR1 as MNHEY and CDR2 as SVGAGI. The CDR3 DNA follows: TGTGCCAGCAGCCGAGGCAGCGAGCAGTACTTC. It yields the protein CASSRGSEQYF.